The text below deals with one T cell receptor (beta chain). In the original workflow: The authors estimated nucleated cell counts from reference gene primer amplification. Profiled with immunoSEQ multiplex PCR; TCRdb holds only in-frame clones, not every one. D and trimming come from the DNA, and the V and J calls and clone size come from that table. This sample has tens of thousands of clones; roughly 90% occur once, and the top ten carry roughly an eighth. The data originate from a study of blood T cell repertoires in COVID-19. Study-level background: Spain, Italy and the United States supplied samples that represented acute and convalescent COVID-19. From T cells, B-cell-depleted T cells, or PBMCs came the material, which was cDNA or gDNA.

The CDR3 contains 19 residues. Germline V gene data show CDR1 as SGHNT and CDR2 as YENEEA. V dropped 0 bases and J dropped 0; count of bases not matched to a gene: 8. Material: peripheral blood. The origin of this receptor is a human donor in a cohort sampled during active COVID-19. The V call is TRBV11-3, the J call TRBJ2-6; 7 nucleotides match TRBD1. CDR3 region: CASSLDLRTGSSGANVLTF. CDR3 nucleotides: TGTGCCAGCAGCTTAGATTTACGGACAGGCTCCTCTGGGGCCAACGTCCTGACTTTC.